This TCR beta chain is drawn from a study of cytomegalovirus exposure and HLA in healthy donors. Germline V lookup: CDR1 MNHEY, CDR2 SMNVEV (reference sequence). The CDR3 has 13 amino acids. V lost 6 bases to trimming and J lost 0 bases, with 8 bases between them. TCRdb's copy holds only in-frame clones and misses some; the assay was immunoSEQ multiplex PCR. Of more than 200,000 clones listed, less than 90% are singletons. Sequenced input: PBMCs. V usage is TRBV27 and J usage is TRBJ1-1; no clear D. The TCR comes from a man younger than 35 in good health and CMV-seropositive. The CDR3 DNA is TGTGCCAGCAGCGTAGCGATGAACACTGAAGCTTTCTTT. This encodes CASSVAMNTEAFF.